The 11 T cell receptor beta chains below all came from one sample that was sequenced in a study of cytomegalovirus exposure and HLA in healthy donors. The study ran its PCR with 60 Vbeta and 13 Jbeta primers. Using immunoSEQ multiplex PCR, the repertoire was profiled, and TCRdb retains in-frame clones only, with some absent. The sample lists about 160,000 clones, 80% occurring once. The specimen sequenced was PBMCs. These receptors all stem from a man aged 25 to 40 in good health and CMV-seronegative.

The J gene is TRBJ2-2, the V gene TRBV19, with TRBD2 matching 12 bases. The CDR3 sequence is 14 residues long. V was clipped by 9 bases and J by 9 bases; unmatched bases: 8. Per the germline V gene, CDR1 is LNHDA and CDR2 is SQIVND (reference sequence). The CDR3 nucleotides read TGTGCCAGCACGGGACTAGCGGGTATCAGGGAGCTGTTTTTT. Protein: CASTGLAGIRELFF. Drawing the rest from reference TRBV19 and TRBJ2-2, the complete variable domain is DGGITQSPKYLFRKEGQNVTLSCEQNLNHDAMYWYRQDPGQGLRLIYYSQIVNDFQKGDIAEGYSVSREKKESFPLTVTSAQKNPTAFYLCASTGLAGIRELFFGEGSRLTVL.

A remark on this clone: Compared with germline, one end of the junction differs, possibly owing to a read error. The chain couples TRBV10-3 to TRBJ2-7; the D is unclear. Germline V CDR1 and CDR2: ENHRY, SYGVKD. The CDR3 is made up of 12 amino acids. The CDR3 region is CAISDLSDEQYF. The CDR3 region has the DNA TGTGCCATCAGTGACCTCTCCGACGAGCAGTACTTC.

This clone was recorded once. The rearrangement joins TRBV19 to TRBJ1-1; D may be TRBD1 (6 bases). Trimming left V 3 bases short and J 4 bases short, with 33 bases between. Germline V gene sequence: CDR1 LNHDA, CDR2 SQIVND (reference sequence). This CDR3 region has 21 residues. CDR3: CASSITRVKGQSPRRGTEAFF. The CDR3 DNA reads as TGTGCCAGTAGTATCACTAGGGTAAAAGGACAGTCCCCTCGGAGAGGCACTGAAGCTTTCTTT.

This sequence joins TRBV28 and TRBJ1-2; D remains ambiguous. CDR3 length: 13 residues. Germline CDR1 reads MDHEN; CDR2 reads SYDVKM. With 3 bases removed from V and 4 bases from J, the gap between germline ends came to 9 bases. The CDR3 protein is CASSFWSAYGYTF. CDR3 in DNA: TGTGCCAGCAGTTTTTGGAGCGCCTATGGCTACACCTTC.

This chain joins TRBV5-6 and TRBJ1-4; 8 nucleotides align to TRBD1. Germline V CDR1 and CDR2: SGHDT, YYEEEE. V was clipped by 4 bases and J by 12 bases; unmatched bases: 8. This CDR3 is built from 13 residues. This CDR3 is CASSRDRWPELFF. CDR3 DNA sequence: TGTGCCAGCAGCCGGGACAGGTGGCCCGAACTGTTTTTT. The whole variable domain, remainder taken from reference TRBV5-6 and TRBJ1-4, is DAGVTQSPTHLIKTRGQQVTLRCSPKSGHDTVSWYQQALGQGPQFIFQYYEEEERQRGNFPDRFSGHQFPNYSSELNVNALLLGDSALYLCASSRDRWPELFFGSGTQLSVL.

CDR3 loop: CASTAGTGDGYTF. CDR3 DNA: TGTGCCAGCACTGCAGGGACAGGAGACGGCTACACCTTC. This chain connects TRBV9 to TRBJ1-2; 8 nucleotides agree with TRBD1. Germline V gene sequence: CDR1 SGDLS, CDR2 YYNGEE. Trimming at V came to 6 bases and at J to 8 bases, leaving 9 bases not matched to a gene. The CDR3 is made up of 13 amino acids.

The chain uses TRBV6-5 and TRBJ1-2, with D unclear. Germline V gene data show CDR1 as MNHEY and CDR2 as SVGAGI. CDR3 length equals 15 residues. The V end was cut by 6 bases, the J end by 8 bases, with 22 bases between. The CDR3 is CASSRNIPPGRGYTF. CDR3 bases: TGTGCCAGCAGCCGGAACATCCCCCCAGGTCGAGGCTACACCTTC.

This clone was recorded once. CDR3: CASSLAGVPGRETQYF. CDR3 nucleotides: TGTGCCAGTAGTCTAGCGGGGGTCCCGGGGCGGGAGACCCAGTACTTC. V is TRBV19 and J is TRBJ2-5, with 10 bases aligning to TRBD2. The CDR3 is 16 amino acids. J was trimmed by 5 bases and V by 5 bases; bases with no gene match: 11. Per germline, CDR1 LNHDA and CDR2 SQIVND (reference sequence).

This clone was picked up one time. The rearrangement uses TRBV5-5 and TRBJ1-6; D may be TRBD1 (5 bases). The germline CDR1 and CDR2 sequences are SGHKS and YYEKEE (reference sequence). V lost 1 base, J lost 9 bases, and 14 bases lay in between. The CDR3 spans 15 residues. CDR3 region: CASSLIRQWGSPLHF. CDR3 bases: TGTGCCAGCAGCTTGATACGACAGTGGGGTTCACCCCTCCACTTT.

This clone is a singleton in its sample. The chain carries TRBV9 and TRBJ1-6, with 10 bases lining up with TRBD1. Germline V gives CDR1 SGDLS, CDR2 YYNGEE. The junction had 5 bases not matched to a gene; V was cut back by 4 bases and J by 7 bases. The length of the CDR3 is 15 residues. CDR3 DNA: TGTGCCAGCAGCTCATCGGGACAGGGGAATTCACCCCTCCACTTT. Translating gives CASSSSGQGNSPLHF.

The chain couples TRBV27 to TRBJ1-6; no clear D. The CDR3 spans 14 residues. The V end was cut by 4 bases, the J end by 7 bases, with 11 bases between. Germline values: CDR1 MNHEY, CDR2 SMNVEV (reference sequence). CDR3 in amino acids: CASSSPPLNSPLHF. The CDR3 DNA reads as TGTGCCAGCAGTTCCCCTCCCTTGAATTCACCCCTCCACTTT.